The 16 T cell receptor beta chains below were found in one sample sequenced in a study of blood T cell repertoires in COVID-19. The protocol was immunoSEQ multiplex PCR, while the TCRdb copy is restricted to in-frame clones and leaves out a portion. The repertoire includes about 270,000 clones, approximately 90% of them detected once, and roughly 2.5% sits in the top ten. Sequencing was carried out using PBMCs or T cells enriched from blood (not recorded which). These receptors were collected from a woman aged 18-35 years who had recovered from COVID-19.

The chain couples TRBV29-1 to TRBJ1-1, with 9 positions matching TRBD1. With V trimmed by 7 bases and J by 9 bases, 9 bases remained unmatched. There are 12 residues in the CDR3. Looked up from germline, CDR1 is SQVTM and CDR2 is ANQGSEA. The CDR3 sequence is CSAADRGGQAFF. The DNA for the CDR3 is TGCAGCGCCGCCGACAGGGGGGGTCAAGCTTTCTTT.

The chain links TRBV6-1 to TRBJ2-7; TRBD2 agrees at 11 bases. The CDR3 consists of 17 residues. J was trimmed by 1 base and V by 4 bases; bases with no gene match: 9. From germline, CDR1 is MNHNS and CDR2 SASEGT. The CDR3 DNA reads as TGTGCCAGCAGTGTCTTCGGGACTAGCGGAACTTCCTACGAGCAGTACTTC. This gives the protein CASSVFGTSGTSYEQYF.

The rearrangement uses TRBV6-5 and TRBJ2-2; TRBD1 aligns across 9 bases. The CDR3 runs 15 residues. J lost 1 base, V lost 6 bases, and 3 bases had no gene match. Germline assignment: CDR1 MNHEY and CDR2 SVGAGI. CDR3 bases: TGTGCCAGCAGGAACAGGGGGCTGAACACCGGGGAGCTGTTTTTT. It translates to CASRNRGLNTGELFF.

The rearrangement joins TRBV12-3 or TRBV12-4 to TRBJ1-5; D uncertain. The CDR3 has 13 residues. The germline V and J ends were trimmed by 5 bases and 10 bases, with 15 bases remaining between them. The CDR3 here is CASSPGQRRPQHF. The CDR3 region has the DNA TGTGCCAGCAGTCCCGGGCAGCGGCGACCCCAGCATTTT.

The chain is built from TRBV19 and TRBJ2-4; 8 positions agree with TRBD1. CDR3 size: 15 residues. Germline loops: CDR1 LNHDA, CDR2 SQIVND (reference sequence). V dropped 5 bases and J dropped 0; count of bases not matched to a gene: 3. The CDR3 region has the DNA TGTGCCAGTAGTGTCACAGGGGGAGCCAAAAACATTCAGTACTTC. It is translated as CASSVTGGAKNIQYF.

The V call is TRBV11-2, the J call TRBJ2-1, with unresolved D. Germline V CDR1 and CDR2: SGHAT, FQNNGV. The CDR3 is 14 residues long. The V end was cut by 3 bases, the J end by 5 bases, with 11 bases between. The CDR3 loop is CASSFPASDNEQFF. Here the CDR3 DNA reads TGTGCCAGCAGCTTCCCAGCGTCCGACAATGAGCAGTTCTTC.

V usage is TRBV11-1 and J usage is TRBJ2-7; the D is unclear. The length of the CDR3 is 15 residues. Germline values: CDR1 SGHAT, CDR2 FQDESV (reference sequence). V lost 6 bases, J lost 1 base, and 16 bases lay in between. CDR3 amino acids: CASRDRQDASYEQYF. CDR3 sequence (DNA): TGTGCCAGCAGAGATCGACAAGATGCTTCCTACGAGCAGTACTTC.

J is TRBJ2-3 and V is TRBV18; TRBD2 aligns across 7 bases. The CDR3 is made up of 15 amino acids. Germline V lookup: CDR1 KGHSH, CDR2 LQKENI. The junction had 8 bases not matched to a gene; V was cut back by 3 bases and J by 5 bases. CDR3 nucleotides: TGTGCCAGCTCACCGTCAACCGGGACTAAAGATACGCAGTATTTT. Amino acids: CASSPSTGTKDTQYF.

This clone showed up just a few times. The V gene is TRBV11-2, the J gene TRBJ2-7; TRBD2 might be the D (6 bases). From germline, CDR1 is SGHAT and CDR2 FQNNGV. Trimming removed 0 bases from V and 5 bases from J, with 11 bases in between. The CDR3 runs 14 residues. DNA for the CDR3: TGTGCCAGCAGCTTAGATGGGGGAGGAGACGAGCAGTACTTC. The encoded protein is CASSLDGGGDEQYF.

This chain links TRBV7-2 with TRBJ2-3, with D maybe TRBD1 (5 bases). The CDR3 is 17 amino acids. Per the germline V gene, CDR1 is SGHTA and CDR2 is FQGNSA. V lost 8 bases, J lost 4 bases, and 25 bases lay in between. CDR3 region: CASGTLQVKGHSDTQYF. The CDR3 DNA follows: TGTGCCAGCGGAACCCTACAGGTCAAGGGGCACTCAGATACGCAGTATTTT.

The chain combines TRBV19 with TRBJ2-7; weak D call: TRBD1 (5 bases). The CDR3 runs to 13 residues. The V end was cut by 4 bases, the J end by 5 bases, with 12 bases between. From germline, CDR1 is LNHDA and CDR2 SQIVND (reference sequence). In DNA form, the CDR3 reads TGTGCCAGTAGTACCCTGGGGCACCACGAGCAGTACTTC. Translation: CASSTLGHHEQYF. The full variable domain, its missing parts supplied by reference TRBV19 and TRBJ2-7, is DGGITQSPKYLFRKEGQNVTLSCEQNLNHDAMYWYRQDPGQGLRLIYYSQIVNDFQKGDIAEGYSVSREKKESFPLTVTSAQKNPTAFYLCASSTLGHHEQYFGPGTRLTVT.

V is TRBV2 and J is TRBJ2-7, with 8 nucleotides matching TRBD2. The CDR3 length is 14 residues. V trimming: 5 bases; J trimming: 6 bases; junction bases outside the gene matches: 9. Germline assignment: CDR1 SNHLY and CDR2 FYNNEI. In DNA form, the CDR3 reads TGTGCCAGCAGTTTGAACTCGGGGGGGTCCGAGCAGTACTTC. It yields the protein CASSLNSGGSEQYF.

In DNA, the CDR3 is TGTGCCAGCAGTTTAGACAAACCCTTGAACACTGAAGCTTTCTTT. Amino acid sequence: CASSLDKPLNTEAFF. The rearrangement uses TRBV27 and TRBJ1-1; no firm D call. The CDR3 has 15 residues. The V gene's germline CDR1 is MNHEY and CDR2 SMNVEV (reference sequence). Trimming removed 2 bases at V and 0 bases at J, with 10 bases between.

The gene calls are TRBV10-1 and TRBJ1-2; no clear D. V was trimmed by 2 bases and J by 8 bases, leaving 15 bases between them. The CDR3 contains 14 residues. CDR1 and CDR2 (germline): WNHNN, SYGVQD (reference sequence). The CDR3 region has the DNA TGCGCCAGCAGTGAGCCACGTTGTGTCGGGGGCTACACCTTC. Protein product: CASSEPRCVGGYTF.

This clone turned up a few times. The CDR3 DNA is TGTGCCAGCTCACGACAGGGATATGGCTACACCTTC. Translation gives CASSRQGYGYTF. The genes are TRBV18 and TRBJ1-2, with TRBD1 identical over 7 bases. In germline, CDR1 is KGHSH, CDR2 LQKENI. V was clipped by 4 bases and J by 5 bases; unmatched bases: 1. The CDR3 runs to 12 residues.

The chain is built from TRBV28 and TRBJ2-7; TRBD1 matches at 9 bases. The junction had 4 bases not matched to a gene; V was cut back by 2 bases and J by 2 bases. CDR1 and CDR2 (germline): MDHEN, SYDVKM. The CDR3 extends over 15 amino acids. CDR3 sequence reads: CASSLGTGWTYEQYF. DNA of the CDR3: TGTGCCAGCAGTTTAGGGACAGGGTGGACCTACGAGCAGTACTTC. Filled out from reference TRBV28 and TRBJ2-7, the complete variable domain reads DVKVTQSSRYLVKRTGEKVFLECVQDMDHENMFWYRQDPGLGLRLIYFSYDVKMKEKGDIPEGYSVSREKKERFSLILESASTNQTSMYLCASSLGTGWTYEQYFGPGTRLTVT.